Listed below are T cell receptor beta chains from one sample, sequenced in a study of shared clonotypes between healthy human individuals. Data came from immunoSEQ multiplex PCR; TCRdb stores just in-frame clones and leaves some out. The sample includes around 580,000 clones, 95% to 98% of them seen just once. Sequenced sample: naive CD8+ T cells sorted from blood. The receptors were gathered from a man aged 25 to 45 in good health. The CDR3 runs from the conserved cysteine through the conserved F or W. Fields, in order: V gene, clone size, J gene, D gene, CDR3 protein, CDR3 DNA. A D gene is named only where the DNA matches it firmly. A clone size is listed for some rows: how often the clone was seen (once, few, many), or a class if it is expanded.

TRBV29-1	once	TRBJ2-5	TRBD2	CSGWTSGSETQYF	TGCAGCGGATGGACTAGCGGGAGTGAGACCCAGTACTTC
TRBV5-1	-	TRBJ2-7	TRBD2	CASSELAGASYEQYF	TGCGCCAGCAGCGAACTAGCGGGCGCGTCCTACGAGCAGTACTTC
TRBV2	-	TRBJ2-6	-	CASSELSGANVLTF	TGTGCCAGCAGTGAACTCTCTGGGGCCAACGTCCTGACTTTC
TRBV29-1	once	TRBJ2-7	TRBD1	CSVETGGSYEQYF	TGCAGCGTTGAGACAGGGGGCTCCTACGAGCAGTACTTC
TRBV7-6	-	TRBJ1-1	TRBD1	CASSLGQGKDTEAFF	TGTGCCAGCAGCTTAGGACAGGGCAAGGACACTGAAGCTTTCTTT
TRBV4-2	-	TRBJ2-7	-	CASSQGAIYEQYF	TGTGCCAGCAGCCAAGGGGCTATCTACGAGCAGTACTTC
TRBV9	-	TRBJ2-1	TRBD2	CASSPRTSRTSDEQFF	TGTGCCAGCAGCCCCCGGACTAGCCGGACGAGCGATGAGCAGTTCTTC
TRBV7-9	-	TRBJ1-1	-	CASSSRDPGATEAFF	TGTGCCAGCAGCTCTCGGGACCCAGGTGCCACTGAAGCTTTCTTT
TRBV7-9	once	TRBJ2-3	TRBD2	CASSLVTSRADTQYF	TGTGCCAGCAGCTTAGTGACTAGCAGGGCTGATACGCAGTATTTT
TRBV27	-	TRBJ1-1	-	CASSLSWNTEAFF	TGTGCCAGCAGTTTATCCTGGAACACTGAAGCTTTCTTT
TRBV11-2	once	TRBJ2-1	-	CASLLTEDRDEQFF	TGTGCCAGCCTCCTTACCGAGGACCGCGATGAGCAGTTCTTC
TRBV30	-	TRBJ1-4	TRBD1	CAWRTGTGDQKLFF	TGTGCCTGGAGGACCGGGACAGGGGACCAAAAACTGTTTTTT
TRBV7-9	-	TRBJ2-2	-	CATQGDTGELFF	TGTGCCACTCAGGGCGACACCGGGGAGCTGTTTTTT
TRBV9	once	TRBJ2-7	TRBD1	CASSERTGTYEQYF	TGTGCCAGCAGCGAGAGGACAGGGACCTACGAGCAGTACTTC
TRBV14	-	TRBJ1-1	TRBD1	CASSQGGRGFTEAFF	TGTGCCAGCAGCCAAGGAGGCAGGGGGTTCACTGAAGCTTTCTTT
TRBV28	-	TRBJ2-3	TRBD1	CASSPTGVFTDTQYF	TGTGCCAGCAGCCCGACAGGGGTTTTCACAGATACGCAGTATTTT
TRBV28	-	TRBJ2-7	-	CASRDNEQYF	TGTGCCAGCAGGGATAACGAGCAGTACTTC
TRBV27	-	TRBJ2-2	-	CASSRDLNTGELFF	TGTGCCAGCAGCCGGGACTTGAACACCGGGGAGCTGTTTTTT
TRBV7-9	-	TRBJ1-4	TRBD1	CASSFDRGTNEKLFF	TGTGCCAGCAGCTTCGACAGGGGAACTAATGAAAAACTGTTTTTT
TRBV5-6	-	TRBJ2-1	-	CASSPPSDNEQFF	TGTGCCAGCAGCCCGCCATCCGACAATGAGCAGTTCTTC
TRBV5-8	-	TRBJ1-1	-	CASSPARGATPILVTEAFF	TGTGCCAGCAGCCCAGCCCGGGGGGCCACCCCCATTTTGGTGACTGAAGCTTTCTTT
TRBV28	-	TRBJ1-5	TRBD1	CASSLGTVVNQPQHF	TGTGCCAGCAGTTTGGGGACAGTAGTCAATCAGCCCCAGCATTTT
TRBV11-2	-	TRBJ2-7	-	CASSTLERQTYEQYF	TGTGCCAGCAGCACCCTGGAGAGACAGACTTACGAGCAGTACTTC
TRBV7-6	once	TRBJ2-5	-	CASSSPLLRQETQYF	TGTGCCAGCAGCAGCCCCCTTCTCCGGCAAGAGACCCAGTACTTC
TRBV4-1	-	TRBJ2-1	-	CASSLRDSYNEQFF	TGCGCCAGCAGCCTCCGGGACTCTTACAATGAGCAGTTCTTC
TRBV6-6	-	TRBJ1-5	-	CASRLEEYSNQPQHF	TGTGCCAGCAGACTAGAAGAATATAGCAATCAGCCCCAGCATTTT
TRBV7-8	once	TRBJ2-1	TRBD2	CASSLAAAGVGSVKFF	TGTGCCAGCAGCTTAGCAGCAGCGGGAGTTGGGTCTGTTAAGTTCTTC
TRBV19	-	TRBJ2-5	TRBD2	CASSTWTSVQETQYF	TGTGCCAGTAGTACCTGGACTAGCGTTCAAGAGACCCAGTACTTC
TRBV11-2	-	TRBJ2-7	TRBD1	CASSFSGGSYEQYF	TGTGCCAGCAGCTTCTCAGGGGGCTCCTACGAGCAGTACTTC
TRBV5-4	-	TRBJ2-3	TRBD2	CASSLIGFSGGPADTQYF	TGTGCCAGCAGCTTGATTGGCTTCTCGGGAGGGCCCGCAGATACGCAGTATTTT
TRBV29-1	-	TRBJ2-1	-	CSANADPERQQWGSYNEQFF	TGCAGCGCAAACGCCGACCCAGAGCGACAGCAATGGGGCTCCTACAATGAGCAGTTCTTC
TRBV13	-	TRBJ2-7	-	CASSPWPYEQYF	TGTGCCAGCAGCCCGTGGCCCTACGAGCAGTACTTC
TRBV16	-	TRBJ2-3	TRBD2	CASSQLAGADTQYF	TGTGCCAGCAGCCAGTTGGCGGGGGCAGATACGCAGTATTTT
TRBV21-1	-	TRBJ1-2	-	CASSPWIRHGYTF	TGTGCCAGCAGCCCTTGGATCCGACATGGCTACACCTTC
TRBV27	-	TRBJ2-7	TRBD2	CASSVSGTYEQYF	TGTGCCAGCAGCGTAAGCGGGACCTACGAGCAGTACTTC
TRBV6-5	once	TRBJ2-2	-	CASSVQGPGELFF	TGTGCCAGCAGCGTACAGGGACCCGGGGAGCTGTTTTTT
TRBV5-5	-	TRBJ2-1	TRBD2	CASLLSGTTAYNEQFF	TGTGCCAGCCTCCTTTCCGGGACTACCGCATACAATGAGCAGTTCTTC
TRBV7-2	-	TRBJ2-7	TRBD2	CASSLPQAGGSYEQYF	TGTGCCAGCAGCTTACCTCAGGCGGGAGGGTCCTACGAGCAGTACTTC
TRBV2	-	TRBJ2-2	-	CASSPEVTGELFF	TGTGCCAGCAGCCCAGAGGTCACCGGGGAGCTGTTTTTT
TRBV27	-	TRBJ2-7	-	CASSANPGGPYEQYF	TGTGCCAGCTCCGCGAACCCCGGGGGCCCCTACGAGCAGTACTTC
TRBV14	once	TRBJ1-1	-	CASSQDGRNTEAFF	TGTGCCAGCAGCCAAGACGGTAGGAACACTGAAGCTTTCTTT
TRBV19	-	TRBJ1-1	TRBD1	CASRTGALEAFF	TGTGCCAGTAGAACAGGGGCCCTTGAAGCTTTCTTT
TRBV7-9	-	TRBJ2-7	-	CASRGSKGLEQYF	TGTGCCAGCAGGGGCTCTAAGGGGCTCGAGCAGTACTTC
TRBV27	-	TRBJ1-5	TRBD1	CARFNRGRNQPQHF	TGTGCCAGATTTAACAGGGGCCGTAATCAGCCCCAGCATTTT
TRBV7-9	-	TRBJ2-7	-	CASSSSVGSPYEQYF	TGTGCCAGCAGCTCCTCGGTCGGCAGCCCCTACGAGCAGTACTTC
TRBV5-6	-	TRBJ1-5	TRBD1	CASSLAGTGGRGNQPQHF	TGTGCCAGCAGCTTGGCCGGGACAGGGGGCAGGGGCAATCAGCCCCAGCATTTT
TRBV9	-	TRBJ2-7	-	CASSANGGVSYEQYF	TGTGCCAGCAGCGCAAACGGTGGGGTCTCCTACGAGCAGTACTTC
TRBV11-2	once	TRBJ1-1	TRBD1	CASRSGGTEAFF	TGTGCCAGCAGGTCAGGGGGCACTGAAGCTTTCTTT
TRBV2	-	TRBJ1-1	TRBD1	CASSGGQGQAEAFF	TGTGCCAGCAGTGGGGGACAGGGCCAGGCTGAAGCTTTCTTT
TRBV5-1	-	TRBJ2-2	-	CASSLVQNTGELFF	TGCGCCAGCAGCTTGGTTCAGAACACCGGGGAGCTGTTTTTT